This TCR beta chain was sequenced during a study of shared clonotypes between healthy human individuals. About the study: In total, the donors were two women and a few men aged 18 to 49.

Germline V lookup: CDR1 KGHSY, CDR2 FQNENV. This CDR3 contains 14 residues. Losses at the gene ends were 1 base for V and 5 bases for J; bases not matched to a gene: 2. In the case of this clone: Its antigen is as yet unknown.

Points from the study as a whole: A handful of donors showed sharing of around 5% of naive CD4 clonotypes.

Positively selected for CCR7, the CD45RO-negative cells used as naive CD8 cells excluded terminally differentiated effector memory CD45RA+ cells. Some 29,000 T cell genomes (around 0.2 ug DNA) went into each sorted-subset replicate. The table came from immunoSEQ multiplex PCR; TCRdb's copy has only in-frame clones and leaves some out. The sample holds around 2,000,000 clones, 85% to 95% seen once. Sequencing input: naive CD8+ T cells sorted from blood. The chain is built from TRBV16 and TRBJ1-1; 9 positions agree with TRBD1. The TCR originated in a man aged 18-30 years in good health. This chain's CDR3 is CASSQLGQGTEAFF. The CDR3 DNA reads TGTGCCAGCAGCCAATTGGGACAGGGAACTGAAGCTTTCTTT.